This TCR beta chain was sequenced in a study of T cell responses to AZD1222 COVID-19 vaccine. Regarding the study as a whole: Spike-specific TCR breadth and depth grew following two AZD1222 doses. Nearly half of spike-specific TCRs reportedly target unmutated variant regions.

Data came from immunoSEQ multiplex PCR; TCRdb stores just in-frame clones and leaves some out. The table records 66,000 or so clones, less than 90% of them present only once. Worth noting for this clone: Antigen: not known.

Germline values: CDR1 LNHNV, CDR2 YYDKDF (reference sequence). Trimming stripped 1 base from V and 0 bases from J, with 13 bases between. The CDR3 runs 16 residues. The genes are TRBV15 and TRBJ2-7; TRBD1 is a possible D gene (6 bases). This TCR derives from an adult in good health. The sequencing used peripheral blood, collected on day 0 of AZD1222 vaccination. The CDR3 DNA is TGTGCCACCAGCAGAGGAGGGCAGGGGAGCTCCTACGAGCAGTACTTC. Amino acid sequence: CATSRGGQGSSYEQYF.